This T cell receptor beta chain was captured in a study of T cells in Graves' hyperthyroidism and ophthalmopathy. RNA transcripts were the template for amplifying TCR beta CDR3 regions. First-round RT-PCR of the TCR CDR3 relied on the HTBI primer set. TCRdb reanalysed the multiplex PCR reads using MiXCR and keeps one entry per CDR3 protein. The data contain around 300,000 distinct CDR3 sequences, around 22% of them seen just once; the ten biggest clones take up 64%. V shed 8 bases and J 0 bases; nucleotides not matched to a gene: 1. The CDR3 has 13 residues. Germline CDR1 reads MNHNS; CDR2 reads SASEGT. This clonotype appeared a few times. Inclusion characteristics of ophthalmopathy patients comprised a Clinical Activity Score of at least 3, a NOSPECS grade of at least 4, and duration under 3 months.

The chain couples TRBV6-1 to TRBJ1-5; 7 positions agree with TRBD1. The source is a man aged 25 to 45 with Graves' ophthalmopathy. What was sequenced was blood. CDR3 DNA: TGTGCCAGCGGGACAGTTAGCAATCAGCCCCAGCATTTT. This gives the protein CASGTVSNQPQHF.